This TCR beta chain is drawn from a study of cytomegalovirus exposure and HLA in healthy donors. At the level of the study: In an early release, HLA-typed donors contributed roughly 85 million unique TCR sequences. Study-wide findings and caveats: V segments that were indistinguishable, TRBV6-2 and TRBV6-3 among them, were omitted from analysis.

This clone was observed a few times. Its target is unknown. It was healthy bone marrow donors who served as donors. Donors had nominal health at sampling but likely had unrecorded immune exposures. V lost 5 bases and J lost 1, with 8 bases in between. Germline V gene lookup returns CDR1 SNHLY and CDR2 FYNNEI. The CDR3 is 13 residues long. With 60 Vbeta and 13 Jbeta primers, the PCR was carried out. Some clones are missing from TCRdb's copy, which holds only in-frame ones; the method was immunoSEQ multiplex PCR. This sample has 130,000 or so clones, with around 59% found just once. The sequencing input was PBMCs. The gene calls are TRBV2 and TRBJ1-1; D remains unclear. This sequence originates from a male donor in good health and CMV-seronegative. The CDR3 loop reads CASSQLPNTEAFF. In DNA form, the CDR3 reads TGTGCCAGCAGTCAACTCCCGAACACTGAAGCTTTCTTT.